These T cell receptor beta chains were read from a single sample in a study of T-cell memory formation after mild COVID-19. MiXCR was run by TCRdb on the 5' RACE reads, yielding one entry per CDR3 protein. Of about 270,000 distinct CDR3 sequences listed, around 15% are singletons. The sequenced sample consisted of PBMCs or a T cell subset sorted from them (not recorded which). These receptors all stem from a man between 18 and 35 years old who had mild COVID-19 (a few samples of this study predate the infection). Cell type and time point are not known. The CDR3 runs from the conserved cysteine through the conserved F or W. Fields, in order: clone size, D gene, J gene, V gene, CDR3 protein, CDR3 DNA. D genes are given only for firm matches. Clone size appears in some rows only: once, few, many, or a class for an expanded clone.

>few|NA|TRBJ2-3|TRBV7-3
CASSSGTAPHTQYF
TGTGCCAGCAGCTCCGGGACGGCACCACATACGCAGTATTTT
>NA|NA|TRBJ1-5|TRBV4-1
CASSLSLNDQPQHF
TGCGCCAGCAGCCTAAGCCTAAACGATCAGCCCCAGCATTTT
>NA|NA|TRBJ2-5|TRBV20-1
CSAKSGATKETQYF
TGCAGTGCTAAGTCGGGGGCCACCAAGGAGACCCAGTACTTC
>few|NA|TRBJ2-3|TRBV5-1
CASSSPDSTDTQYF
TGCGCCAGCAGCTCGCCGGACAGCACAGATACGCAGTATTTT
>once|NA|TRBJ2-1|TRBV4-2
CASSQDGGRSAGQFF
TGTGCCAGCAGCCAAGATGGCGGACGGTCAGCTGGGCAGTTCTTC
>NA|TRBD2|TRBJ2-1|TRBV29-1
CSAVSGGSSYNEQFF
TGCAGCGCCGTTAGCGGGGGGAGCTCCTACAATGAGCAGTTCTTC
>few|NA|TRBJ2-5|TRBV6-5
CARPLGAQYF
TGTGCCAGGCCATTGGGTGCCCAGTACTTC
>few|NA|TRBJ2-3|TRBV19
CASSYDKKAQYF
TGTGCCAGTAGTTATGACAAGAAGGCGCAGTATTTT
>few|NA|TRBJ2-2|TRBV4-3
CASSQGTVNTGELFF
TGCGCCAGCAGCCAAGGGACAGTTAACACCGGGGAGCTGTTTTTT
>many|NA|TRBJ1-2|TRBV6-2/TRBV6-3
CASSSAGLYEGYTF
TGTGCCAGCTCAAGCGCCGGACTCTACGAGGGCTACACCTTC
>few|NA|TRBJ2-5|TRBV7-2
CASSRLLGGLETQYF
TGTGCCAGCAGCCGTCTGCTCGGTGGACTAGAGACCCAGTACTTC
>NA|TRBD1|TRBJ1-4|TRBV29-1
CSVERRGQNEKLFF
TGCAGCGTTGAGAGAAGGGGGCAGAATGAAAAACTGTTTTTT
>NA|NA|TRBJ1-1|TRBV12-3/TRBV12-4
CASSPRVGDHEAFF
TGTGCCAGCAGCCCGAGGGTGGGGGACCATGAAGCTTTCTTT
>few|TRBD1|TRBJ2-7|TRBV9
CASSDGGTGEEQYF
TGTGCCAGCAGCGACGGAGGGACAGGGGAGGAGCAGTACTTC
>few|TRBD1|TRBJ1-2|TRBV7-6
CASSPGTGNYYGYTF
TGTGCCAGCAGCCCCGGGACAGGGAACTACTATGGCTACACCTTC
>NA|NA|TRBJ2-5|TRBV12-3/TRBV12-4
CASSFAEAVGETQYF
TGTGCCAGCAGTTTTGCGGAGGCCGTCGGAGAGACCCAGTACTTC
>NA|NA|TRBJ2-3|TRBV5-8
CASSHGDTPATSTDTQYF
TGTGCCAGCAGCCACGGGGACACCCCCGCCACTAGCACAGATACGCAGTATTTT
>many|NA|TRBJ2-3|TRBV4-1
CASSQVPRTDTQYF
TGCGCCAGCAGCCAAGTCCCACGGACAGATACGCAGTATTTT